This is a list of T cell receptor beta chains from one sample in a study of regulatory and conventional T cells in RAG deficiency. Sequenced by immunoSEQ multiplex PCR; TCRdb stores in-frame clones only, minus some. The table lists about 46,000 clones, around 90% of them singletons. This sample also appeared in a second study, on regulatory T cells.

Sequencing was carried out using CD4+ effector T cells sorted from blood. The receptors come from a human donor in good health. The CDR3 runs from the conserved cysteine through the conserved F or W. D genes are given only for firm matches. Rows may omit the clone size; those that give it use once, few, many or a size class.

clone_size	v_call	d_call	j_call	cdr3_nt	cdr3_aa
.	TRBV11-2	.	TRBJ1-1	TGTGCCAGCAGCTTAATGGTTCTTGAAGCTTTCTTT	CASSLMVLEAFF
.	TRBV5-8	.	TRBJ2-6	TGTGCCAGCAGCTTGGATTACATTGGGGGGCTTAACTCTGGGGCCAACGTCCTGACTTTC	CASSLDYIGGLNSGANVLTF
.	TRBV6-6	.	TRBJ2-3	TGTGCCAGCAACGGGGTGGGGAGCACAGATACGCAGTATTTT	CASNGVGSTDTQYF
.	TRBV11-2	.	TRBJ2-7	TGTGCCAGCAGCTTTTCCGACTCAAGCTACGAGCAGTACTTC	CASSFSDSSYEQYF
.	TRBV2	.	TRBJ2-2	TGTGCCAGCGGGAAGTCCGGCGCCGGGGAGCTGTTTTTT	CASGKSGAGELFF
.	TRBV6-1	.	TRBJ2-7	TGTGCCAGCAGAGGCCGACTCTACGAGCAGTACTTC	CASRGRLYEQYF
.	TRBV28	TRBD1	TRBJ1-1	TGTGCCAGCGGAAGACAGGGCTTGGTAGGTGAAGCTTTCTTT	CASGRQGLVGEAFF
.	TRBV6-1	.	TRBJ1-2	TGTGCCAGCAGAGGGGGTCCGGGACGGACCTATGGCTACACCTTC	CASRGGPGRTYGYTF
.	TRBV19	TRBD2	TRBJ2-7	TGTGCCAGTAATGACAACCCCCGGGCTAGCGGAATATACGAGCAGTACTTC	CASNDNPRASGIYEQYF
.	TRBV9	.	TRBJ2-1	TGTGCCAGCAGCGTAGGCCACAACAATGAGCAGTTCTTC	CASSVGHNNEQFF
.	TRBV11-3	.	TRBJ2-1	TGTGCCAGCAAATCAAGCCCAAATGAGCAGTTCTTC	CASKSSPNEQFF
once	TRBV5-1	TRBD1	TRBJ2-5	TGCGCCAGCAGGACAGGGTCCCCCGCAGAGACCCAGTACTTC	CASRTGSPAETQYF
.	TRBV7-2	.	TRBJ2-7	TGTGCCAACAGCTTATGGGGGGACGAGCAGTACTTC	CANSLWGDEQYF
.	TRBV7-8	.	TRBJ2-3	TGTGCCAGCAACCAGGACCGGCGAGAAGATACGCAGTATTTT	CASNQDRREDTQYF
.	TRBV5-1	.	TRBJ1-6	TGCGCCAGTTCCGTAGGGAGATGGGATGTTATCTCACCCCTCCACTTT	CASSVGRWDVISPLHF
once	TRBV2	.	TRBJ2-5	TGTGCCAGCAGCCGGTACCGAGAGACCCAGTACTTC	CASSRYRETQYF
few	TRBV5-4	TRBD1	TRBJ1-1	TGTGCCAGCAGCGATAACACAGGGGGCACTGAAGCTTTCTTT	CASSDNTGGTEAFF
.	TRBV7-9	TRBD2	TRBJ2-1	TGTGCCAGCAGCGAGCGGGAGTCCTACAATGAGCAGTTCTTC	CASSERESYNEQFF
.	TRBV11-3	TRBD2	TRBJ2-2	TGTGCCAGCAGCTTAGATCTCCCCCTTAGCGGGAGGGCCTACACCGGGGAGCTGTTTTTT	CASSLDLPLSGRAYTGELFF
.	TRBV28	TRBD1	TRBJ1-5	TGTGCCAGCAGTCTGACGACAGGGGGTAAGCCCCAGCATTTT	CASSLTTGGKPQHF
once	TRBV28	TRBD1	TRBJ1-2	TGTGCCAGCAGTTCCCCCGGGACAGGGGGTTTGAAAAACTATGGCTACACCTTC	CASSSPGTGGLKNYGYTF
few	TRBV19	.	TRBJ1-6	TGTGCCAGTAGTAGCCGGGAGAGATATAATTCACCCCTCCACTTT	CASSSRERYNSPLHF
.	TRBV19	TRBD1	TRBJ1-5	TGTGCCAGTAAAGGGGGCCCAGACTGGAATCAGCCCCAGCATTTT	CASKGGPDWNQPQHF
.	TRBV19	.	TRBJ2-7	TGTGCCAGTAGTACAACAGGGAGACAAGCCTACGAGCAGTACTTC	CASSTTGRQAYEQYF
.	TRBV19	TRBD1	TRBJ1-6	TGTGCCACCAGGACAGGGGGAGGGACACCCCTCCACTTT	CATRTGGGTPLHF
.	TRBV18	.	TRBJ2-7	TGTGCCAGCTCACCGGGTGCCAGGGGGGCCTACGAGCAGTACTTC	CASSPGARGAYEQYF
.	TRBV5-4	.	TRBJ2-1	TGTGCCAGCAGCCGGGACTCCCACCAATACAATGAGCAGTTCTTC	CASSRDSHQYNEQFF
.	TRBV29-1	TRBD2	TRBJ2-1	TGCAGCGCCGATCTAGCGGGCTCCTACAATGAGCAGTTCTTC	CSADLAGSYNEQFF
.	TRBV5-1	TRBD1	TRBJ2-7	TGCGCCAGCAGCCAGACGACAGGGAGCTTGGACGAGCAGTACTTC	CASSQTTGSLDEQYF
.	TRBV30	.	TRBJ2-7	TGTGCCTGGAGTGTGTCGGACCACCTATTCTCCTACGAGCAGTACTTC	CAWSVSDHLFSYEQYF
.	TRBV28	.	TRBJ1-2	TGTGCCAGCACCGCCCCAGGGCCCCGGGGCTATGGCTACACCTTC	CASTAPGPRGYGYTF
.	TRBV5-4	.	TRBJ2-1	TGTGCCAGCAGCTTCCAGGGGGGAGATGAGCAGTTCTTC	CASSFQGGDEQFF
.	TRBV6-5	TRBD1	TRBJ1-4	TGTGCCAGCAGTTATGACAGGGGGGCTAATGAAAAACTGTTTTTT	CASSYDRGANEKLFF
.	TRBV9	.	TRBJ1-6	TGTGCCAGCAGCGTAGCGGCAAGTTCACCCCTCCACTTT	CASSVAASSPLHF
.	TRBV29-1	.	TRBJ2-3	TGCAGCGTTGAATCCCCCCCGGGGACAGATACGCAGTATTTT	CSVESPPGTDTQYF
.	TRBV9	TRBD1	TRBJ2-7	TGTGCCAGCAGTGTAGGACAGGGACGAAGGGAGCAGTACTTC	CASSVGQGRREQYF
.	TRBV28	.	TRBJ1-4	TGTGCCAGCAAAATAACTAATGAAAAACTGTTTTTT	CASKITNEKLFF
once	TRBV9	.	TRBJ2-5	TGTGCCAGCAGCGTGCGGGGCTTCCAAGAGACCCAGTACTTC	CASSVRGFQETQYF
.	TRBV6-1	TRBD1	TRBJ1-1	TGTGCCAGCAGTGGGACAGGGGGTAGCACTGAAGCTTTCTTT	CASSGTGGSTEAFF